This TCR beta chain was captured by sequencing in a study of OX40 agonist ivuxolimab in advanced cancers. Study at large: Ivuxolimab, an antibody acting as an agonist of OX40 (CD134), was used to treat patients.

Method: immunoSEQ multiplex PCR; TCRdb's copy keeps in-frame clones and lacks some. This table holds tens of thousands of clones, 70% to 90% found once. Whole-study findings and limits: Clonal expansion among partial responders at 0.1-3.0 mg/kg ranked near the lowest.

Details on this clone: Its antigen is as yet unknown.

V shed 10 bases and J 2 bases; nucleotides not matched to a gene: 8. Germline CDR1 MDHEN, CDR2 SYDVKM. The CDR3 extends over 15 amino acids. This chain joins TRBV28 and TRBJ1-3, with 10 bases aligning to TRBD1. The sequence derives from an adult with an advanced solid tumor such as melanoma, head and neck, liver or kidney cancer. The sample consisted of CD4+ or CD8+ T cells sorted from blood, taken in a trial of the OX40 agonist ivuxolimab. CDR3 in DNA: TGTGCCACCCAAGGGGACAGGGGCCCTGGAAACACCATATATTTT. Its translation: CATQGDRGPGNTIYF.